The 27 T cell receptor beta chains given below trace back to one sample, sequenced in a study of identical twins. TCRdb re-called the 5' RACE reads with MiXCR, one entry per CDR3 protein. The data contain approximately 490,000 distinct CDR3 sequences, about 22% of them singletons. The same sample was also studied in work on yellow fever vaccine responses in identical twins.

The sample comprised CD4+ T cells sorted from blood. The source is a woman aged 18-35 years in good health.

This clonotype was seen just once. V gene TRBV20-1 combines with J gene TRBJ2-2; TRBD2 is a possible D gene (7 bases). V was cut by 6 bases and J by 5 bases, with 22 bases left in between. Germline assignment: CDR1 DFQATT and CDR2 SNEGSKA (reference sequence). This CDR3 has 16 amino acids. This CDR3 reads CSAPFGGAGLTGELFF. In DNA form, the CDR3 reads TGCAGTGCCCCCTTTGGGGGGGCCGGATTAACCGGGGAGCTGTTTTTT.

This clonotype showed up just a few times. The chain couples TRBV7-3 to TRBJ2-2, with TRBD2 matching over 7 bases. The CDR3 extends over 15 amino acids. Germline V gives CDR1 SGHTA, CDR2 FQGTGA. V lost 7 bases, J lost 5 bases, and 10 bases stayed unmatched. CDR3 sequence reads: CASTPSGGGTGELFF. CDR3 bases: TGTGCCAGCACCCCCTCCGGGGGAGGGACCGGGGAGCTGTTTTTT.

The genes are TRBV10-2 and TRBJ2-2; TRBD2 matches 11 bases. Trimming removed 6 bases from V and 6 bases from J; junction bases left unmatched: 6. CDR3 length: 15 amino acids. The germline gives CDR1 WSHSY, CDR2 SAAADI. The CDR3 loop is CASRGIAGGPGELFF. The CDR3 DNA is TGCGCCAGCAGGGGGATAGCGGGGGGGCCCGGGGAGCTGTTTTTT.

This chain links TRBV6-1 with TRBJ2-5, with 13 bases fitting TRBD2. The CDR3 has 16 residues. V gave up 6 bases and J gave up 2 bases; unmatched junction bases: 6. Germline-derived CDR1 and CDR2 are MNHNS and SASEGT. CDR3 region: CASRAGLAGVQETQYF. CDR3 nucleotide sequence: TGTGCCAGCAGAGCCGGACTAGCGGGAGTACAAGAGACCCAGTACTTC.

This clonotype was detected only a few times. J is TRBJ2-7 and V is TRBV28; D ambiguous. Germline CDR1 and CDR2: MDHEN and SYDVKM. Trimming pared 5 bases from V and 7 bases from J, leaving 6 bases between. The CDR3 extends over 10 amino acids. The CDR3 reads CASSPREQYF. The CDR3 DNA sequence: TGTGCCAGCAGTCCGAGGGAGCAGTACTTC.

This clonotype was observed a few times. The genes are TRBV20-1 and TRBJ1-5; D possibly corresponds to TRBD1 (5 bases). The CDR3 consists of 14 residues. The V gene lost 0 bases and the J gene lost 7 bases, with 13 bases spanning the gap. CDR1 DFQATT and CDR2 SNEGSKA come from the germline V gene (reference sequence). CDR3 loop: CSARDPGLDQPQHF. The CDR3 bases are TGCAGTGCTAGAGATCCAGGGTTGGACCAGCCCCAGCATTTT.

There are a few counts of this clonotype. V is TRBV24-1 and J is TRBJ2-1; D unclear. The V gene's germline CDR1 is KGHDR and CDR2 SFDVKD. CDR3 length equals 12 residues. V was shortened by 9 bases and J by 2 bases, with 7 bases between the two germline ends. The CDR3 loop reads CATSSPYNEQFF. DNA of the CDR3: TGTGCCACCTCCTCCCCCTACAATGAGCAGTTCTTC.

This clonotype was observed a handful of times. This chain uses TRBV6-1 with TRBJ2-5, with 14 bases lining up with TRBD2. CDR1 MNHNS and CDR2 SASEGT come from the germline V gene. This CDR3 is built from 17 residues. The V gene end was trimmed by 0 bases and the J gene end by 7 bases; junction bases not matched to a gene: 7. The CDR3 loop is CASSEAGTSGSYGTQYF. Here the CDR3 DNA reads TGTGCCAGCAGTGAAGCGGGGACTAGCGGGAGTTACGGGACCCAGTACTTC.

In its sample, this clonotype was seen a few times. The chain combines TRBV27 with TRBJ2-4; D possibly corresponds to TRBD1 (5 bases). The CDR3 totals 15 residues. Per germline, CDR1 MNHEY and CDR2 SMNVEV (reference sequence). The V end was cut by 4 bases, the J end by 0 bases, with 10 bases between. The CDR3 nucleotides read TGTGCCAGCAGTTCCAGGGCCCAAGCCAAAAACATTCAGTACTTC. Protein product: CASSSRAQAKNIQYF.

The sample holds a few counts of this clonotype. This chain connects TRBV24-1 to TRBJ2-1; TRBD2 matches 13 bases. Germline assignment: CDR1 KGHDR and CDR2 SFDVKD. The CDR3 is 14 residues long. V dropped 9 bases and J dropped 3; count of bases not matched to a gene: 1. The chain's CDR3 is CATGTSGNYNEQFF. CDR3 sequence (DNA): TGTGCCACCGGGACTAGCGGGAACTACAATGAGCAGTTCTTC.

The V gene is TRBV10-3, the J gene TRBJ2-5, with 13 bases lining up with TRBD2. The germline V gene has CDR1 ENHRY and CDR2 SYGVKD. Unmatched junction bases numbered 6, after V lost 10 bases and J lost 1 base. The CDR3 covers 15 residues. The DNA for the CDR3 is TGTGCCACGAGGACTAGCGGGAGTGTCCAAGAGACCCAGTACTTC. Protein sequence: CATRTSGSVQETQYF.

This clonotype was counted between two and nine times. CDR3 loop: CATSRPGSLGYTF. For the CDR3, the DNA is TGTGCCACCAGCAGACCAGGATCGCTTGGCTACACCTTC. This rearrangement joins TRBV15 to TRBJ1-2; D is undetermined. The CDR3 sequence is 13 residues long. Germline CDR1 LNHNV, CDR2 YYDKDF (reference sequence). The V end was cut by 2 bases, the J end by 7 bases, with 11 bases between.

The CDR3 loop reads CASSLGSRAQYF. Here the CDR3 DNA reads TGTGCCAGCAGCCTCGGGTCCCGCGCCCAGTACTTC. The chain uses TRBV3-1 and TRBJ2-5; D is unresolved. The V gene's germline CDR1 is LGHDT and CDR2 YNNKEL (reference sequence). This CDR3 contains 12 residues. The ends were cut back, 4 bases at V and 9 bases at J, with 12 bases in the middle.

This clonotype was counted a few times. This chain uses TRBV7-3 with TRBJ2-2, with TRBD1 matching over 7 bases. CDR1 and CDR2 (germline): SGHTA, FQGTGA. J was trimmed by 1 base and V by 1 base; bases with no gene match: 0. The CDR3 length is 15 residues. DNA for the CDR3: TGTGCCAGCAGCTTAAACAGGGGGAACACCGGGGAGCTGTTTTTT. Translation: CASSLNRGNTGELFF. Supplemented by reference TRBV7-3 and TRBJ2-2, the full variable domain reads GAGVSQTPSNKVTEKGKYVELRCDPISGHTALYWYRQSLGQGPEFLIYFQGTGAADDSGLPNDRFFAVRPEGSVSTLKIQRTERGDSAVYLCASSLNRGNTGELFFGEGSRLTVL.

The chain uses TRBV6-5 and TRBJ2-3; TRBD2 agrees at 7 bases. J was trimmed by 1 base and V by 2 bases; bases with no gene match: 6. The CDR3 has 16 residues. CDR1 is MNHEY, CDR2 SVGAGI, per germline. In DNA form, the CDR3 reads TGTGCCAGCAGTTACCAGCTCGCGGGGGGCACAGATACGCAGTATTTT. Its protein product is CASSYQLAGGTDTQYF.

This clonotype was recorded a few times. This rearrangement joins TRBV25-1 to TRBJ2-3; possibly TRBD1 or TRBD2 for D (5 bases each). The CDR3 spans 17 residues. Trimming stripped 1 base from V and 0 bases from J, with 14 bases between. CDR1 and CDR2 (germline): MGHDK, SYGVNS. The CDR3 DNA reads TGTGCCAGCAGTGAATCCATGGGACGGCCTAGCACAGATACGCAGTATTTT. This gives the protein CASSESMGRPSTDTQYF.

The chain uses TRBV6-1 and TRBJ1-4, with D possibly matching TRBD1 (6 bases). Trimming pared 1 base from V and 7 bases from J, leaving 13 bases between. This CDR3 region has 15 residues. Germline CDR1 is MNHNS and CDR2 is SASEGT. CDR3 protein: CASSEEDRRIEKLFF. As DNA, the CDR3 is TGTGCCAGCAGTGAAGAAGACAGGAGGATTGAAAAACTGTTTTTT.

This clonotype showed up just a few times. CDR3 loop: CSVDTGGNGEQYV. CDR3 in DNA: TGCAGCGTTGACACAGGGGGAAATGGCGAGCAGTACGTC. This sequence joins TRBV29-1 and TRBJ2-7, with 8 bases aligning to TRBD1. With V trimmed by 3 bases and J by 6 bases, 7 bases remained unmatched. The CDR3 is 13 amino acids. Germline V gene sequence: CDR1 SQVTM, CDR2 ANQGSEA.

This chain joins TRBV10-3 and TRBJ2-5, with D maybe TRBD2 (5 bases). Germline CDR1 ENHRY, CDR2 SYGVKD. The CDR3 length is 16 residues. The V and J ends lost 0 bases and 2 bases respectively, with 13 bases between them. DNA for the CDR3: TGTGCCATCAGTGAGTCGGCGCTAGCTTGGCAAGAGACCCAGTACTTC. Translated: CAISESALAWQETQYF.

The V call is TRBV20-1, the J call TRBJ2-7; TRBD2 agrees at 10 bases. Germline V CDR1 and CDR2: DFQATT, SNEGSKA (reference sequence). The CDR3 is made up of 15 amino acids. V lost 3 bases to trimming and J lost 3 bases; unmatched junction nucleotides: 8. CDR3 sequence (DNA): TGCAGTGCTAGTTCTTGGGCTAGCGGGAGCTACGAGCAGTACTTC. Translated, it gives CSASSWASGSYEQYF.

This clonotype has only a few counts. V is TRBV7-3 and J is TRBJ2-5; 9 bases line up with TRBD2. Germline V gene data show CDR1 as SGHTA and CDR2 as FQGTGA. With 2 bases clipped from V and 1 base from J, the junction kept 5 bases outside the gene matches. The CDR3 sequence is 16 residues long. In DNA form, the CDR3 reads TGTGCCAGCAGCTTAGACCCGACTAGCGGCCAAGAGACCCAGTACTTC. Its translation is CASSLDPTSGQETQYF.

This clonotype was detected ten times or more. This chain links TRBV4-1 with TRBJ2-3; tentative D call: TRBD1 (6 bases). The germline CDR1 and CDR2 sequences are MGHRA and YSYEKL. The CDR3 is 14 amino acids. V lost 3 bases and J 6 bases, leaving 13 bases between the germline ends. CDR3: CASSHGQIKDTQYF. In DNA form, the CDR3 reads TGCGCCAGCAGCCATGGACAGATCAAGGATACGCAGTATTTT.

This clonotype came up a few times. At one of its ends the junction is not consistent with the germline gene, which may arise from a read error. The J gene is TRBJ1-6, the V gene TRBV7-9, with 9 bases that match TRBD1. Germline V lookup: CDR1 SEHNR, CDR2 FQNEAQ (reference sequence). This CDR3 spans 16 amino acids. The CDR3 here is CASTLNSGTGNSPLHF. In nucleotides, the CDR3 is TGTGCCAGCACCTTAAATTCTGGGACAGGGAATTCACCCCTCCACTTT.

CDR3: CASSFTASGFYNEQFF. DNA of the CDR3: TGTGCCAGCAGCTTTACCGCTAGCGGGTTCTACAATGAGCAGTTCTTC. V and J are TRBV7-9 and TRBJ2-1, with 8 bases aligning to TRBD2. V lost 3 bases, J lost 3 bases, and 7 bases stayed unmatched. The CDR3 length is 16 residues. Germline lookup yields CDR1 SEHNR and CDR2 FQNEAQ (reference sequence).

The chain carries TRBV4-1 and TRBJ2-1, with 11 bases fitting TRBD2. V shed 0 bases and J 8 bases; nucleotides not matched to a gene: 6. The CDR3 sequence is 16 residues long. Germline lookup yields CDR1 MGHRA and CDR2 YSYEKL. The CDR3 spells CASSQDTSGSWYEQFF. CDR3 DNA: TGCGCCAGCAGCCAAGATACTAGCGGGAGTTGGTATGAGCAGTTCTTC.

This chain links TRBV12-3 or TRBV12-4 with TRBJ2-3; possible D gene TRBD1, 6 bases. CDR3 size: 15 residues. Trimming removed 6 bases at V and 5 bases at J, with 18 bases between. CDR3 region: CASSRWQGYEDTQYF. In nucleotides, the CDR3 is TGTGCCAGCAGCCGATGGCAGGGGTATGAAGATACGCAGTATTTT.

V gene TRBV28 combines with J gene TRBJ2-4, with 7 positions matching TRBD2. The V and J ends lost 3 bases and 6 bases, in that order; junction bases with no gene match: 8. Per the germline V gene, CDR1 is MDHEN and CDR2 is SYDVKM. The length of the CDR3 is 15 residues. The DNA for the CDR3 is TGTGCCAGCAGTTTTGCTAGCGGCCTCAGAAACATTCAGTACTTC. As protein: CASSFASGLRNIQYF.